A selection of T cell receptor beta chains follows, all from one sample in a study of post-analysis software for immune sequencing data. MiXCR was run by TCRdb on the PCR reads, yielding one entry per CDR3 protein. The sample holds about 160,000 distinct CDR3 sequences; 35% to 40% are singletons and the top ten take about 26%. The sequencing here drew on blood, taken after autologous hematopoietic stem cell transplantation. The source is a girl under 18 with multiple sclerosis. The CDR3 runs from the conserved cysteine through the conserved F or W. A D gene is named only where the DNA matches it firmly. The size field is filled for only some rows; it gives once, few, many or a size class.

>TRBJ2-2|TRBD2|TRBV29-1|NA
TGCAGCGTTGAAGACCATGCTAGCGGGAAGAACACCGGGGAGCTGTTTTTT
CSVEDHASGKNTGELFF
>TRBJ2-2|TRBD2|TRBV20-1|NA
TGCAGTGTTCCCGGACTAGCACGCGACACCGGGGAGCTGTTTTTT
CSVPGLARDTGELFF
>TRBJ1-2|NA|TRBV6-5|few
TGTGCCAGCAGTACCGCGGGGCAGAACTATGGCTACACCTTC
CASSTAGQNYGYTF
>TRBJ2-1|TRBD2|TRBV5-1|few
TGCGCCAGCAGCCCACCGGGACTAGCGGCCTTCAATGAGCAGTTCTTC
CASSPPGLAAFNEQFF
>TRBJ2-7|TRBD1|TRBV7-2|NA
TGTGCCAGCAGCCCACCGACAGGGCGGCCCTACGAGCAGTACTTC
CASSPPTGRPYEQYF
>TRBJ2-7|NA|TRBV14|few
TGTGCCAGCAGCCAATTAATCATGAGGACGTCGGGAGAGCAGTACTTC
CASSQLIMRTSGEQYF
>TRBJ1-1|NA|TRBV27|NA
TGTGCCAGCAGACAAACAGCTCTCACTGAAGCTTTCTTT
CASRQTALTEAFF
>TRBJ2-1|NA|TRBV20-1|NA
TGCAGTGCTAGACCTCCGGGCCCCAGCTCCTACAATGAGCAGTTCTTC
CSARPPGPSSYNEQFF
>TRBJ2-4|NA|TRBV14|few
TGTGCCAGCAGCCAAGGCTGGGGAGGAAACATTCAGTACTTC
CASSQGWGGNIQYF
>TRBJ2-7|TRBD1|TRBV6-1|NA
TGTGCCAGCAGTCCTCTGGGACAGATCAGGGATGAGCAGTACTTC
CASSPLGQIRDEQYF
>TRBJ2-1|NA|TRBV7-9|few
TGTGCCAGCAGCCTAATCAATGAGCAGTTCTTC
CASSLINEQFF
>TRBJ2-7|TRBD1|TRBV20-1|NA
TGCAGTGCCATAGTCGGGGACAGGGGGAACGAGCAGTACTTC
CSAIVGDRGNEQYF
>TRBJ2-5|TRBD2|TRBV10-3|few
TGTGCCATCAGTGAATATCTAGCGGGAGCGACCTTAGGGGAGACCCAGTACTTC
CAISEYLAGATLGETQYF
>TRBJ2-6|NA|TRBV10-3|few
TGTGCCATCAACATTGGCTCTGGGGCCAACGTCCTGACTTTC
CAINIGSGANVLTF
>TRBJ2-7|NA|TRBV14|few
TGTGCCAGCAGCCAAGAGTGGAGCTTTCCCTACGAGCAGTACTTC
CASSQEWSFPYEQYF
>TRBJ2-7|NA|TRBV10-3|few
TGTGCCATCAGAGCCGGGACGGGTTCCTACGAGCAGTACTTC
CAIRAGTGSYEQYF
>TRBJ2-7|NA|TRBV28|NA
TGTGCCAGCATTGGGTCTAGGTACGGCCCAACGGGGGACTACGAGCAGTACTTC
CASIGSRYGPTGDYEQYF
>TRBJ2-3|TRBD1|TRBV27|few
TGTGCCAGCAGTGCCGGGACAGGGATGGCAGATACGCAGTATTTT
CASSAGTGMADTQYF
>TRBJ2-7|TRBD1|TRBV6-5|many
TGTGCCAGCAGTTACGGGGGACAGGGGAACGAGCAGTACTTC
CASSYGGQGNEQYF
>TRBJ1-2|NA|TRBV6-1|NA
TGTGCCAGCAGTGAAGCAGGGGGTCGTGGCTACACCTTC
CASSEAGGRGYTF
>TRBJ2-7|NA|TRBV6-2/TRBV6-3|NA
TGTGCCAGCAGTGCGAGCGGAACTACCTACGAGCAGTACTTC
CASSASGTTYEQYF
>TRBJ2-7|TRBD2|TRBV10-3|few
TGTGCCATCGGATCTAGCGGGGGCTACGAGCAGTACTTC
CAIGSSGGYEQYF